This T cell receptor (beta chain) emerged from a study of shared clonotypes between healthy human individuals (dated by TCRdb to the early 2020s). Study-level background: The cohort included a few men and two women between 18 and 49 years of age. Each donor's leukapheresis produced roughly between about 0.9 and 9.5 billion PBMCs. For each donor, three plates each were used for CD4 naive and CD4 memory, two plates were used for CD8 naive, and one plate was used for CD8 memory. Libraries were prepared and TCR repertoires were sequenced by different laboratories using diverse techniques, in order to increase sequencing depth and limit assay-specific biases. Blood TCR repertoires of a handful of healthy adults were deeply sequenced to estimate repertoire size and the extent of clonotype sharing between individuals.

For the CD8 naive samples, CD45RO-negative cells were positively selected for CCR7, yielding a CD45RA+CCR7+ population from which TemRA cells were excluded. The donors were healthy, HIV-negative adults with no recently reported acute infections or vaccinations. Only Caucasian adults living in Nashville, Tennessee, USA were represented among the donors. Blood was obtained by leukapheresis, after which PBMCs were separated by Ficoll-Histopaque density gradient centrifugation and cryopreserved in liquid nitrogen vapor phase. Analytical flow cytometry was used to check the purity and quantity of every magnetically sorted T cell population. Each sorted fraction had its genomic DNA isolated and then quantified by UV absorbance on a Nanodrop 2000c. Points the paper makes about the study in general: The small number of donors limited the genetic and exposure-history diversity represented. When several donors were compared, the shared fraction of clonotypes was approximately 5% for naive CD4, approximately 3.3% for naive CD8, more than 2% for memory CD4, and 0.4% for memory CD8. Sampling was restricted to blood, and TCR repertoires in tissue are likely to differ from TCR repertoires in blood. Incomplete sequencing was indicated by rarefaction of sorted-subset datasets, despite the large sequencing depth. Pairwise subsampling indicated that sequencing depth was expected to affect the degree of clonotype sharing among donors. Naive subsets generally had larger estimated clonotype richness than memory subsets. Higher generation probabilities were observed for clonotypes shared by all four sorted-subset donors than for non-shared clonotypes.

CDR1 MNHEY and CDR2 SMNVEV are derived from the germline V gene (reference sequence). The CDR3 starts with the cysteine, ends with the phenylalanine, and has 16 residues. The only DNA kept is the CDR3, 48 bases in frame from the first base. V has 4 bases trimmed and J has 5 bases trimmed; junction bases matching no gene number 8. Using the deep immunoSEQ assay, TCR CDR3 regions were amplified from genomic DNA by multiplex PCR. Genomic DNA extracted from each cell subset was distributed evenly over all wells of several immunoSEQ 96-well plates, and each plate served as one replicate. Each replicate PCR for sorted subsets received around 0.2 ug genomic DNA, equal to tens of thousands of T cell genomes. Purified libraries were quantified with a Qubit 3.0 fluorometer, sized on a Bioanalyzer 2100, and re-quantified with the KAPA Library Quantification kit. Every immunoSEQ 96-well plate was sequenced on a dedicated single-read 150-cycle Illumina NextSeq 550 flow cell. As for the authors' bioinformatics: Because the immunoSEQ output included only junctional sequences and no quality scores, the filtering could not be the same as the filtering used for full-length reads. Sequences were annotated with PyIR, a Python wrapper for IgBLAST v1.9, and V/J genes and CDR3 were assigned using IMGT germline references. Reads were filtered out if the reads had weak V/J assignments (E-value above 1e-6), no CDR3, stop codons, out-of-frame junctions, or ambiguous translated residues. A V3J clonotype was defined by an identical inferred V gene, J gene, and CDR3 amino acid sequence. The percentage overlap between two repertoires was calculated by dividing the number of shared unique clonotypes by the size of the smaller repertoire. Richness of each repertoire was evaluated using RTK rarefaction, the Chao1 estimator, and Recon v2.1 estimates of unobserved clonotypes. Generation probabilities were computed with OLGA for all TCRbeta clonotypes obtained by the gDNA method from four donors. TCRdb holds this immuneACCESS table with in-frame rearrangements only. Some clones are missing; in checked studies, unresolved V genes explain under half, and the rest has no known cause. Clone size and V and J calls were adopted from that table, with D and trimming inferred from the DNA. The sample has hundreds of thousands of clones on record, nearly 97% of them singletons. The ten top clones hold about 0.11% of the sample.

Comment on this clone: Its antigen is still unknown. No base qualities exist here, and no much larger clone lies one base off it.

The chain was built from TRBV27 and TRBJ2-7; TRBD2 lines up with 13 middle nucleotides. The TCR was taken from a woman between 25 and 40 years old in good health. Sequencing used naive CD8+ T cells sorted from blood. Read against the paper, the sample's cell subset or site label means: CD45RA+CCR7+. The CDR3 in this case is CASSSGLAGVVHEQYF. At the DNA level, the sequence is TGTGCCAGCAGTTCTGGACTAGCGGGAGTAGTCCACGAGCAGTACTTC.